Listed below are T cell receptor beta chains from one sample, sequenced in a study of T-cell memory formation after mild COVID-19. TCRdb called the 5' RACE reads again in MiXCR, with one record for every CDR3 protein. The data show fewer than 300,000 distinct CDR3 sequences, with about a sixth seen just once and 20% to 25% held by the top ten. Sequencing was carried out using PBMCs or a T cell subset sorted from them (not recorded which). The source of these receptors is a man younger than 35 who had mild COVID-19 (a few samples of this study predate the infection). Cell type and time point are not known. The CDR3 runs from the conserved cysteine through the conserved F or W. Fields, in order: D gene, CDR3 length, clone size, J gene, V gene, CDR3 protein, CDR3 DNA. D genes are given only for firm matches. Not every row has a clone size; where given, it reads once, few, many or a size class.

NA | 15 | few | TRBJ1-2 | TRBV4-3 | CASSQDTVRVYGYTF | TGCGCCAGCAGCCAAGATACAGTAAGGGTTTATGGCTACACCTTC
TRBD1 | 14 | few | TRBJ1-1 | TRBV12-3/TRBV12-4 | CASSQTGGRTEAFF | TGTGCCAGCAGCCAGACAGGGGGTAGGACTGAAGCTTTCTTT
TRBD1 | 14 | few | TRBJ2-4 | TRBV6-2/TRBV6-3 | CASNLRDSKNIQYF | TGTGCCAGCAATCTACGGGACAGCAAAAACATTCAGTACTTC
NA | 14 | NA | TRBJ2-7 | TRBV12-3/TRBV12-4 | CASSLAQGPYEQYF | TGTGCCAGCAGTTTAGCACAGGGCCCCTACGAGCAGTACTTC
NA | 14 | few | TRBJ2-3 | TRBV20-1 | CSAHPRGPFGTQYF | TGCAGTGCTCACCCCCGGGGGCCTTTCGGGACGCAGTATTTT
NA | 14 | NA | TRBJ2-7 | TRBV7-9 | CASSLGIGAHEQYF | TGTGCCAGCAGCTTAGGAATCGGAGCCCACGAGCAGTACTTC
NA | 14 | NA | TRBJ2-5 | TRBV12-3/TRBV12-4 | CASWGGEGQETQYF | TGTGCCAGCTGGGGCGGCGAAGGACAAGAGACCCAGTACTTC
NA | 15 | NA | TRBJ1-1 | TRBV9 | CASSVGSSSGSSAFF | TGTGCCAGCAGCGTAGGATCTTCCTCCGGATCTTCAGCTTTCTTT
TRBD1 | 13 | many | TRBJ2-7 | TRBV5-1 | CASSRGQGYEQYF | TGCGCCAGCAGCCGGGGACAGGGGTACGAGCAGTACTTC
NA | 14 | NA | TRBJ2-1 | TRBV28 | CASSSRAEGNEQFF | TGTGCCAGCAGTTCGAGGGCCGAAGGGAATGAGCAGTTCTTC
NA | 14 | NA | TRBJ2-2 | TRBV27 | CASSLRASSGELFF | TGTGCCAGCAGTCTACGGGCCTCCTCCGGGGAGCTGTTTTTT
TRBD1 | 13 | NA | TRBJ1-6 | TRBV10-3 | CAIRTGGNSPLHF | TGTGCCATCAGAACAGGGGGGAATTCACCCCTCCACTTT
NA | 14 | few | TRBJ2-3 | TRBV5-1 | CASSLPQGTDTQYF | TGCGCCAGCAGCTTACCCCAAGGCACAGATACGCAGTATTTT
NA | 11 | few | TRBJ1-1 | TRBV12-3/TRBV12-4 | CASSRTAEAFF | TGTGCCAGCAGCCGGACGGCTGAAGCTTTCTTT
TRBD2 | 16 | NA | TRBJ2-1 | TRBV7-3 | CASSLRLAGDMNEQFF | TGTGCCAGCAGCCTCCGACTAGCGGGGGATATGAATGAGCAGTTCTTC
TRBD2 | 16 | NA | TRBJ2-7 | TRBV11-2 | CASSHTSRGGFYEQYF | TGTGCCAGCAGTCACACCTCGCGGGGGGGCTTCTACGAGCAGTACTTC